Presented here are 27 T cell receptor beta chains from one specimen sequenced in a study of T cells in Graves' hyperthyroidism and ophthalmopathy. Regions amplified from RNA transcripts were the TCR beta CDR3 regions. Initially, a first-round RT-PCR of the TCR CDR3 employed the HTBI primer set. One entry per CDR3 protein results from TCRdb running MiXCR on the multiplex PCR reads. This table holds about 700,000 distinct CDR3 sequences, approximately 14% found once. What was sequenced was blood. The receptors originated from a woman aged 18-29 years with Graves' hyperthyroidism.

The table lists this clonotype with a few counts. Possible read error: a much larger clone is one base away. The gene calls are TRBV7-2 and TRBJ1-1, with 12 bases lining up with TRBD1. The V gene's germline CDR1 is SGHTA and CDR2 FQGNSA. The ends lost 5 bases at V and 7 bases at J; junction bases unmatched: 8. The CDR3 consists of 15 residues. The CDR3 region is CASSGRDRGHDEAFF. The CDR3 DNA sequence: TGTGCCAGCAGCGGCCGGGACAGGGGGCATGATGAAGCTTTCTTT.

This clonotype was seen a handful of times. The V call is TRBV7-9, the J call TRBJ1-2, with D perhaps matching TRBD1 (5 bases). Germline lookup yields CDR1 SEHNR and CDR2 FQNEAQ (reference sequence). There are 12 residues in the CDR3. V was cut by 7 bases and J by 5 bases, with 11 bases left in between. CDR3 protein: CASTGGSYGYTF. CDR3 DNA: TGTGCCAGCACGGGGGGTTCGTATGGCTACACCTTC.

This clonotype has at least ten counts. The gene calls are TRBV7-3 and TRBJ2-1; D might be TRBD2 (6 bases). Germline V gene sequence: CDR1 SGHTA, CDR2 FQGTGA. V was clipped by 6 bases and J by 0 bases, with 15 bases between them. CDR3 length: 16 residues. CDR3 coding DNA: TGTGCCAGCAGTCCAGGCGGACTACCCTCCTACAATGAGCAGTTCTTC. Amino acid sequence: CASSPGGLPSYNEQFF.

This clonotype was seen ten or more times. The CDR3 reads CASRPSGADEAFF. CDR3 bases: TGTGCCAGCAGGCCCAGCGGGGCCGATGAAGCTTTCTTT. The V gene is TRBV11-1, the J gene TRBJ1-1, with D tentatively TRBD1 (5 bases). The CDR3 has 13 amino acids. Per the germline V gene, CDR1 is SGHAT and CDR2 is FQDESV (reference sequence). V lost 6 bases, J lost 7 bases, and 15 bases lay in between.

Only a few counts were recorded for this clonotype. The chain joins TRBV11-2 to TRBJ2-1, with a possible D match to TRBD2 (6 bases). CDR1 SGHAT and CDR2 FQNNGV come from the germline V gene. V was trimmed by 4 bases and J by 3 bases, leaving 10 bases between them. The CDR3 spans 14 residues. CDR3 DNA: TGTGCCAGCAGCTCCCGGGACTTCTACAATGAGCAGTTCTTC. This sequence encodes CASSSRDFYNEQFF.

This clonotype was counted at least ten times. The gene calls are TRBV30 and TRBJ2-7, with a weak D call TRBD2 (6 bases). The CDR3 covers 12 residues. CDR1 is GTSNPN, CDR2 SVGIG, per germline (reference sequence). The V and J ends lost 3 bases and 2 bases respectively, with 8 bases between them. The CDR3 loop reads CAWRGGPYEQYF. DNA of the CDR3: TGTGCCTGGAGGGGGGGACCCTACGAGCAGTACTTC.

This clonotype was seen at least ten times. V and J are TRBV11-3 and TRBJ2-1; 9 positions agree with TRBD1. This CDR3 is 17 amino acids long. The V segment lost 1 base and the J segment 4 bases; nucleotides outside the gene matches: 8. Germline values: CDR1 SGHNT, CDR2 YENEEA. The CDR3 bases are TGTGCCAGCAGCTTAGTTTTTGGGACAGGGACTTACAATGAGCAGTTCTTC. Translated: CASSLVFGTGTYNEQFF. The full variable domain, rest sourced from reference TRBV11-3 and TRBJ2-1, is EAGVVQSPRYKIIEKKQPVAFWCNPISGHNTLYWYLQNLGQGPELLIRYENEEAVDDSQLPKDRFSAERLKGVDSTLKIQPAELGDSAVYLCASSLVFGTGTYNEQFFGPGTRLTVL.

The gene calls are TRBV6-1 and TRBJ1-1; the D gene is possibly TRBD1 (5 bases). The CDR3 sequence is 18 residues long. Trimming pared 8 bases from V and 4 bases from J, leaving 29 bases between. The germline CDR1 and CDR2 sequences are MNHNS and SASEGT. The CDR3 region is CASSPPKRVRDRVTEAFF. The DNA of the CDR3 is TGTGCCAGCTCACCACCTAAAAGGGTCAGGGATCGAGTCACTGAAGCTTTCTTT.

The chain combines TRBV10-3 with TRBJ1-1; 7 positions agree with TRBD1. J was trimmed by 4 bases and V by 6 bases; bases with no gene match: 8. The CDR3 runs 14 residues. The germline V gene has CDR1 ENHRY and CDR2 SYGVKD. CDR3: CAIRELQGTTEAFF. CDR3 nucleotide sequence: TGTGCCATCAGGGAACTACAGGGGACCACTGAAGCTTTCTTT.

This clonotype occurred many times. The chain has TRBV20-1 and TRBJ2-7, with 8 nucleotides matching TRBD2. The CDR3 covers 16 residues. The germline V gene encodes CDR1 DFQATT and CDR2 SNEGSKA (reference sequence). Trimming cost V 1 base and J 3 bases; bases outside gene matches: 11. As DNA, the CDR3 is TGCAGTGCTAGAGTTGAGGGTTTTAGCGGGATCTACGAGCAGTACTTC. Its translation is CSARVEGFSGIYEQYF.

This chain uses TRBV5-4 with TRBJ2-5; D ambiguous. CDR1 is SGHNT, CDR2 YYREEE, per germline (reference sequence). V lost 2 bases to trimming and J lost 2 bases, with 10 bases between them. This CDR3 is built from 14 residues. The CDR3 reads CASSFGQMQETQYF. CDR3 DNA: TGTGCCAGCAGCTTCGGGCAGATGCAAGAGACCCAGTACTTC.

This clonotype occurred many times. This chain uses TRBV30 with TRBJ1-1, with 7 bases aligning to TRBD1. Looked up from germline, CDR1 is GTSNPN and CDR2 is SVGIG (reference sequence). The CDR3 covers 15 residues. The V gene end was trimmed by 4 bases and the J gene end by 4 bases; junction bases not matched to a gene: 12. CDR3 nucleotides: TGTGCCTGGAATTCGGTAAGGGGGCCGTCCACTGAAGCTTTCTTT. Its translation: CAWNSVRGPSTEAFF. The whole variable domain, filled in from reference TRBV30 and TRBJ1-1, reads SQTIHQWPATLVQPVGSPLSLECTVEGTSNPNLYWYRQAAGRGLQLLFYSVGIGQISSEVPQNLSASRPQDRQFILSSKKLLLSDSGFYLCAWNSVRGPSTEAFFGQGTRLTVV.

This chain connects TRBV27 to TRBJ1-5; D is possibly TRBD1 (6 bases). From germline, CDR1 is MNHEY and CDR2 SMNVEV (reference sequence). The CDR3 totals 15 residues. Trimming pared 6 bases from V and 11 bases from J, leaving 23 bases between. CDR3 amino acids: CASSAGGGNRVAQHF. The CDR3 nucleotides read TGTGCCAGCAGCGCGGGAGGAGGGAACAGGGTGGCCCAGCATTTT.

This clonotype turned up a few times. The chain recombines TRBV4-2 with TRBJ1-6; D is ambiguous. The CDR3 spans 15 residues. Germline V lookup: CDR1 LGHNA, CDR2 YNFKEQ. V was clipped by 0 bases and J by 0 bases, with 3 bases between them. In DNA form, the CDR3 reads TGTGCCAGCAGCCAAGAGGCCTCCTATAATTCACCCCTCCACTTT. Translating it yields CASSQEASYNSPLHF.

The CDR3 loop is CASSPTGDSGYGYTF. The CDR3 coding sequence is TGTGCCAGCTCACCAACAGGGGATAGTGGCTATGGCTACACCTTC. This sequence joins TRBV18 and TRBJ1-2; TRBD1 matches at 7 bases. The CDR3 extends over 15 amino acids. Germline V lookup: CDR1 KGHSH, CDR2 LQKENI. V was clipped by 2 bases and J by 4 bases; unmatched bases: 7.

In its sample, this clonotype was seen many times. The genes are TRBV7-9 and TRBJ1-1; unclear D gene. Deletions cut 6 bases from V and 4 bases from J, with 6 bases between. Germline V lookup: CDR1 SEHNR, CDR2 FQNEAQ (reference sequence). The CDR3 is made up of 11 amino acids. CDR3 in DNA: TGTGCCAGCAGTTCGCTCACTGAAGCTTTCTTT. Amino acid sequence: CASSSLTEAFF.

This clonotype occurred a few times. The CDR3 is CASSPSKHYNSPLHF. The CDR3 region has the DNA TGTGCCAGCAGCCCGTCGAAGCACTATAATTCACCCCTCCACTTT. The chain couples TRBV7-2 to TRBJ1-6; no definite D call. Trimming removed 5 bases from V and 3 bases from J, with 11 bases in between. CDR1 and CDR2 from the germline V gene are SGHTA and FQGNSA. The CDR3 loop spans 15 amino acids.

This clonotype was seen at least ten times. The chain combines TRBV28 with TRBJ1-2; D gene uncertain. The CDR3 contains 17 residues. The germline CDR1 and CDR2 sequences are MDHEN and SYDVKM. With 5 bases removed from V and 0 bases from J, the gap between germline ends came to 19 bases. CDR3 residues: CASSPNPMGVANYGYTF. DNA of the CDR3: TGTGCCAGCAGTCCAAACCCCATGGGCGTAGCTAACTATGGCTACACCTTC.

J is TRBJ2-3 and V is TRBV2; weak D call: TRBD2 (6 bases). Germline CDR1 SNHLY, CDR2 FYNNEI. V lost 0 bases and J lost 4, with 20 bases in between. This CDR3 has 18 residues. DNA for the CDR3: TGTGCCAGCAGTGAAGCGCAGGGACTCCTAGCGTTGGCAGATACGCAGTATTTT. This translates into CASSEAQGLLALADTQYF.

This clonotype has a count of ten or more. The rearrangement links TRBV27 to TRBJ2-5; the match to TRBD2 covers 9 bases. V lost 5 bases, J lost 1 base, and 8 bases stayed unmatched. The germline V gene has CDR1 MNHEY and CDR2 SMNVEV (reference sequence). This CDR3 is built from 16 residues. The chain's CDR3 is CASSPETSGSQETQYF. CDR3 bases: TGTGCCAGCAGTCCGGAGACTAGCGGATCCCAAGAGACCCAGTACTTC.

This clonotype was detected a few times. The chain carries TRBV9 and TRBJ2-7; 7 bases are shared with TRBD2. V shed 7 bases and J 3 bases; nucleotides not matched to a gene: 10. Germline V gene data show CDR1 as SGDLS and CDR2 as YYNGEE. This CDR3 is 14 amino acids long. Here the CDR3 DNA reads TGTGCCAGCTCTCCCGGCGGGAGCGGCTACGAGCAGTACTTC. The encoded protein is CASSPGGSGYEQYF. Full variable domain (remainder filled in from reference TRBV9 and TRBJ2-7): DSGVTQTPKHLITATGQRVTLRCSPRSGDLSVYWYQQSLDQGLQFLIQYYNGEERAKGNILERFSAQQFPDLHSELNLSSLELGDSALYFCASSPGGSGYEQYFGPGTRLTVT.

The chain has TRBV5-1 and TRBJ2-7; D not certain. In germline, CDR1 is SGHRS, CDR2 YFSETQ. Trimming shortened V by 4 bases and J by 2 bases, and 10 bases separated the two germline ends. The CDR3 extends over 13 amino acids. CDR3: CASSAGRPYEQYF. CDR3 nucleotides: TGCGCCAGCAGCGCCGGACGCCCCTACGAGCAGTACTTC.

V and J are TRBV30 and TRBJ2-1; 11 bases fit TRBD2. Germline CDR1 and CDR2: GTSNPN and SVGIG (reference sequence). With V trimmed by 3 bases and J by 0 bases, 10 bases remained unmatched. This CDR3 is built from 18 residues. The CDR3 protein is CAWSLRGSGRVSYNEQFF. CDR3 nucleotide sequence: TGTGCCTGGAGCTTAAGGGGTAGCGGGAGGGTCTCCTACAATGAGCAGTTCTTC. Together with reference TRBV30 and TRBJ2-1, the CDR3 gives the full variable domain: SQTIHQWPATLVQPVGSPLSLECTVEGTSNPNLYWYRQAAGRGLQLLFYSVGIGQISSEVPQNLSASRPQDRQFILSSKKLLLSDSGFYLCAWSLRGSGRVSYNEQFFGPGTRLTVL.

A note on this clonotype: Just one base apart from a much larger clone, this may be a read error. The CDR3 DNA reads as TGTGCCAGCAGCACCGTGGGGTGGTACGAGCAGTACTTC. This sequence encodes CASSTVGWYEQYF. The rearrangement uses TRBV7-9 and TRBJ2-7; no reliable D call. Trimming shortened V by 5 bases and J by 4 bases, and 12 bases separated the two germline ends. This CDR3 has 13 amino acids. Germline lookup yields CDR1 SEHNR and CDR2 FQNEAQ (reference sequence). The whole variable domain, filled in from reference TRBV7-9 and TRBJ2-7, reads DTGVSQNPRHKITKRGQNVTFRCDPISEHNRLYWYRQTLGQGPEFLTYFQNEAQLEKSRLLSDRFSAERPKGSFSTLEIQRTEQGDSAMYLCASSTVGWYEQYFGPGTRLTVT.

The chain is built from TRBV4-1 and TRBJ2-1, with 7 bases that match TRBD1. From germline, CDR1 is MGHRA and CDR2 YSYEKL. Trimming took 2 bases from V and 2 from J; bases not matched to a gene: 6. The CDR3 extends over 16 amino acids. The CDR3 coding sequence is TGCGCCAGCAGCCAAATGACAGGGACCCCCTACAATGAGCAGTTCTTC. Residues: CASSQMTGTPYNEQFF.

This clonotype was picked up a small number of times. This chain links TRBV19 with TRBJ2-3, with D hard to call. This CDR3 has 14 amino acids. Germline CDR1 and CDR2: LNHDA and SQIVND (reference sequence). With 6 bases removed from V and 0 bases from J, the gap between germline ends came to 10 bases. In DNA, the CDR3 is TGTGCCAGTAGCGCATCTCTCAGCACAGATACGCAGTATTTT. This sequence encodes CASSASLSTDTQYF. The variable domain in full, completed from reference TRBV19 and TRBJ2-3, reads DGGITQSPKYLFRKEGQNVTLSCEQNLNHDAMYWYRQDPGQGLRLIYYSQIVNDFQKGDIAEGYSVSREKKESFPLTVTSAQKNPTAFYLCASSASLSTDTQYFGPGTRLTVL.

The chain recombines TRBV24-1 with TRBJ2-5, with 8 bases aligning to TRBD2. The CDR3 loop spans 16 amino acids. CDR1 KGHDR and CDR2 SFDVKD come from the germline V gene. Losses at the gene ends were 4 bases for V and 2 bases for J; bases not matched to a gene: 8. Here the CDR3 reads CATSEFGVAGQETQYF. The CDR3 bases are TGTGCCACCAGTGAGTTCGGAGTAGCGGGACAAGAGACCCAGTACTTC.